A selection of T cell receptor beta chains follows, all from one sample in a study of shared clonotypes between healthy human individuals. Clones were read by immunoSEQ multiplex PCR, and TCRdb kept only the in-frame ones, dropping some. The sample has more than 2 million clones, 95% seen once. Sequencing input: naive CD4+ T cells sorted from blood. The receptors here all came from a man aged 18 to 30 in good health. The CDR3 runs from the conserved cysteine through the conserved F or W. A D gene is named only where the DNA matches it firmly. A row's size may be missing; if present it is once, few, many or a size class.

j_gene | d_gene | abundance | v_gene | CDR3aa | CDR3nt
TRBJ1-1 | NA | NA | TRBV5-1 | CASSSGSPEAFF | TGCGCCAGCAGCTCAGGGAGCCCTGAAGCTTTCTTT
TRBJ2-5 | TRBD2 | NA | TRBV6-5 | CASRASGGGETQYF | TGTGCCAGCAGGGCCTCGGGAGGAGGGGAGACCCAGTACTTC
TRBJ1-1 | NA | NA | TRBV5-1 | CASSLAGQGRFTEAFF | TGCGCCAGCAGCTTGGCCGGGCAGGGGAGGTTTACTGAAGCTTTCTTT
TRBJ1-5 | NA | NA | TRBV25-1 | CASSGGGGNQPQHF | TGTGCCAGCAGTGGGGGGGGAGGCAATCAGCCCCAGCATTTT
TRBJ2-5 | TRBD2 | NA | TRBV18 | CASSPTSGRPQETQYF | TGTGCCAGCTCACCGACTAGCGGGAGGCCTCAAGAGACCCAGTACTTC
TRBJ1-1 | NA | NA | TRBV10-1 | CASSVGHDTEAFF | TGCGCCAGCAGTGTGGGACACGACACTGAAGCTTTCTTT
TRBJ2-3 | NA | once | TRBV14 | CASQNPSTDTQYF | TGTGCCTCTCAAAATCCGTCCACAGATACGCAGTATTTT
TRBJ1-5 | NA | NA | TRBV5-5 | CASSWEAGNQPQHF | TGTGCCAGCAGCTGGGAGGCAGGGAATCAGCCCCAGCATTTT
TRBJ2-5 | TRBD1 | NA | TRBV6-6 | CASSYLGQGYETQYF | TGTGCCAGCAGTTACCTAGGACAGGGGTATGAGACCCAGTACTTC
TRBJ2-7 | TRBD1 | NA | TRBV30 | CAWRPRDRGYEQYF | TGTGCCTGGAGGCCCCGGGACAGGGGCTACGAGCAGTACTTC